The sequence of this TCR beta chain was determined in a study of T cell responses to AZD1222 COVID-19 vaccine. Germline V gives CDR1 GTSNPN, CDR2 SVGIG (reference sequence). CDR3 length equals 16 residues. Trimming removed 0 bases at V and 0 bases at J, with 12 bases between. Method: immunoSEQ multiplex PCR; TCRdb's copy keeps in-frame clones and lacks some. The sample gives tens of thousands of clones, approximately 88% of which show up once; about 12% is in the top ten. The sequencing used peripheral blood, collected 28 days after the second AZD1222 dose. V is TRBV30 and J is TRBJ1-5; D remains ambiguous. The sequence came from an adult who received the AZD1222 COVID-19 vaccine. The CDR3 DNA reads as TGTGCCTGGAGTGTACTGAACAGTCATAGCAATCAGCCCCAGCATTTT. It specifies CAWSVLNSHSNQPQHF.